A single sample is the source of the 14 T cell receptor beta chains below, sequenced in a study of T cell responses to AZD1222 COVID-19 vaccine. The repertoire was sequenced with immunoSEQ multiplex PCR; TCRdb's copy has only in-frame clones and lacks some. The table lists around 180,000 clones, about 85% of them singletons, with about 3% in the top ten. The source material was peripheral blood, sampled on day 0 of AZD1222 vaccination. These receptors were taken from an adult in good health.

The chain joins TRBV19 to TRBJ2-7; 7 nucleotides line up with TRBD2. CDR3 length: 15 residues. Per germline, CDR1 LNHDA and CDR2 SQIVND (reference sequence). With V trimmed by 2 bases and J by 0 bases, 4 bases remained unmatched. The CDR3: CASSISGTSSYEQYF. In nucleotides, the CDR3 is TGTGCCAGTAGTATAAGCGGGACCAGCTCCTACGAGCAGTACTTC.

The rearrangement joins TRBV6-5 to TRBJ1-2; 8 bases are a match to TRBD1. The junction had 8 bases not matched to a gene; V was cut back by 4 bases and J by 4 bases. The V gene's germline CDR1 is MNHEY and CDR2 SVGAGI. This CDR3 region has 15 residues. The CDR3 loop reads CASSFLQGGGYGYTF. The CDR3 coding sequence is TGTGCCAGCAGTTTCCTACAGGGGGGGGGCTATGGCTACACCTTC.

V gene TRBV7-9 combines with J gene TRBJ2-1; D tentatively reads TRBD1 or TRBD2 (5 bases each). Germline V CDR1 and CDR2: SEHNR, FQNEAQ (reference sequence). CDR3 length equals 16 residues. Trimming left V 5 bases short and J 4 bases short, with 18 bases between. DNA of the CDR3: TGTGCCAGCAGCCCAGGGTCGAGCGGACATTACAATGAGCAGTTCTTC. This codes for CASSPGSSGHYNEQFF.

This chain joins TRBV27 and TRBJ2-7; 9 bases match TRBD1. This CDR3 is built from 13 residues. Trimming at V came to 6 bases and at J to 6 bases, leaving 6 bases not matched to a gene. The V gene's germline CDR1 is MNHEY and CDR2 SMNVEV (reference sequence). Here the CDR3 DNA reads TGTGCCAGCAGGGGACAGGGAGGGGCCGAGCAGTACTTC. Protein product: CASRGQGGAEQYF.

J is TRBJ2-7 and V is TRBV4-2; TRBD2 agrees at 10 bases. The germline V gene encodes CDR1 LGHNA and CDR2 YNFKEQ. CDR3 size: 15 residues. V was clipped by 3 bases and J by 2 bases; unmatched bases: 4. The CDR3 reads CASSQSSGGAYEQYF. The CDR3 DNA is TGTGCCAGCAGCCAGTCTAGCGGGGGCGCCTACGAGCAGTACTTC.

This clone has a single count. The CDR3 region has the DNA TGTGCCAGCAGCTTAGGGACAGCGAACTCCTACGAGCAGTACTTC. This translates into CASSLGTANSYEQYF. The chain combines TRBV11-1 with TRBJ2-7, with D perhaps matching TRBD1 (6 bases). V was shortened by 1 base and J by 0 bases, with 10 bases between the two germline ends. This CDR3 region has 15 residues. Germline-derived CDR1 and CDR2 are SGHAT and FQDESV (reference sequence).

The rearrangement uses TRBV6-6 and TRBJ2-7; 8 bases are a match to TRBD1. Germline values: CDR1 MNHNY, CDR2 SVGAGI (reference sequence). CDR3 length: 13 residues. V shed 8 bases and J 1 base; nucleotides not matched to a gene: 4. The CDR3 protein is CASGTGDSYEQYF. The CDR3 DNA reads as TGTGCCAGCGGGACAGGTGATTCCTACGAGCAGTACTTC.

This sequence joins TRBV4-1 and TRBJ2-7; 10 bases are shared with TRBD2. The ends lost 1 base at V and 0 bases at J; junction bases unmatched: 3. The CDR3 consists of 16 residues. Germline lookup yields CDR1 MGHRA and CDR2 YSYEKL. Here the CDR3 DNA reads TGCGCCAGCAGCCAAGCCGGGACTAGCGCCTCCTACGAGCAGTACTTC. Translated: CASSQAGTSASYEQYF.

The chain recombines TRBV9 with TRBJ2-1, with 11 bases identical to TRBD2. The CDR3 spans 16 residues. The V gene end was trimmed by 0 bases and the J gene end by 4 bases; junction bases not matched to a gene: 3. CDR1 and CDR2 from the germline V gene are SGDLS and YYNGEE. CDR3 residues: CASSVGGLAVYNEQFF. For the CDR3, the DNA is TGTGCCAGCAGCGTAGGGGGACTAGCGGTGTACAATGAGCAGTTCTTC.

The CDR3 nucleotides read TGTGCCTGGAGTACAGGGAGCTCTGGAAACACCATATATTTT. This codes for CAWSTGSSGNTIYF. The gene calls are TRBV30 and TRBJ1-3; the D gene is possibly TRBD1 (6 bases). This CDR3 is 14 amino acids long. V lost 2 bases and J lost 0, with 8 bases in between. Germline V gives CDR1 GTSNPN, CDR2 SVGIG (reference sequence).

This clone has only a few counts. This chain connects TRBV19 to TRBJ1-5, with 7 bases lining up with TRBD1. V dropped 4 bases and J dropped 5; count of bases not matched to a gene: 8. This CDR3 is 15 amino acids long. Germline assignment: CDR1 LNHDA and CDR2 SQIVND (reference sequence). CDR3 nucleotide sequence: TGTGCCAGTAGTAGCACAGGGGAGAGGGATCAGCCCCAGCATTTT. Translating it yields CASSSTGERDQPQHF.

This chain links TRBV5-8 with TRBJ2-1; TRBD2 aligns across 16 bases. The CDR3 totals 19 residues. Germline-derived CDR1 and CDR2 are SGHTS and YDEGEE. Trimming at V came to 3 bases and at J to 6 bases, leaving 12 bases not matched to a gene. CDR3 amino acids: CASSSIGTSGRADFNEQFF. CDR3 DNA: TGTGCCAGCAGCTCCATCGGGACTAGCGGGAGGGCCGATTTCAATGAGCAGTTCTTC.

The gene calls are TRBV28 and TRBJ1-3, with TRBD1 identical over 8 bases. V trimming: 6 bases; J trimming: 6 bases; junction bases outside the gene matches: 19. Germline V lookup: CDR1 MDHEN, CDR2 SYDVKM. This CDR3 comprises 18 residues. The CDR3 region has the DNA TGTGCCAGCAGGAAGGGGGGCCAGGGGGCTTCAATCTCAAACACCATATATTTT. Translating it yields CASRKGGQGASISNTIYF.

CDR3 region: CASSRYGQRRSSGNTIYF. In DNA form, the CDR3 reads TGTGCCAGCAGTAGATACGGACAGAGGCGAAGCTCTGGAAACACCATATATTTT. The chain couples TRBV6-6 to TRBJ1-3; D is perhaps TRBD1 (6 bases). CDR3 size: 18 residues. The V end lost 5 bases, the J end lost 0 bases, and 20 bases lay between the germline ends. Germline V gene data show CDR1 as MNHNY and CDR2 as SVGAGI (reference sequence).